The clone carrying this T cell receptor (beta chain) was detected only a few times. Per the germline V gene, CDR1 is MDHEN and CDR2 is SYDVKM. CDR3 size: 17 residues. The sample originates from a study of blood T cells in healthy people across ages. Using a J-beta primer mix together with a sample-barcoded 5' primer, a second PCR was run for roughly 6 to 11 cycles. TCRdb reanalysed the 5' RACE reads using MiXCR and keeps one entry per CDR3 protein. The sample contains fewer than 1,200,000 distinct CDR3 sequences, about 25% of which appear only once. This same sample was also taken into another study, of T cells of mothers and their children.

Sequencing input: blood. This clonotype was obtained from a girl under 10 years old in good health. The gene calls are TRBV28 and TRBJ2-5; TRBD2 aligns across 9 bases. TRBJ2-7 explains the end of the DNA better; the J call may be wrong. The CDR3 DNA is TGTGCCAGCAGTAGGGGTGTTAGCGGGAGAGGAAGGTACGAGCAGTACTTC. As protein: CASSRGVSGRGRYEQYF.